A selection of T cell receptor beta chains follows, all from one sample in a study of beta chain features in type 1 diabetes. Profiled with immunoSEQ multiplex PCR; TCRdb holds only in-frame clones, not every one. The sample lists hundreds of thousands of clones; 15% to 20% were seen once. The sequenced sample was naive CD4+ T cells from blood. These receptors came from a woman younger than 35 in good health. Both conserved end residues are part of each CDR3. Each record gives: CDR3 length, clone size, J gene, D gene, V gene, CDR3 protein, CDR3 DNA. D genes are given only for firm matches. Size is omitted from some rows. Given values are once, few, many or a class for expanded clones.

14,.,TRBJ1-1,.,TRBV4-1,CASSQGIWDTEAFF,TGCGCCAGCAGCCAAGGAATCTGGGACACTGAAGCTTTCTTT
16,few,TRBJ1-1,.,TRBV28,CASSAGVGSEDTEAFF,TGTGCCAGCAGCGCCGGCGTAGGCTCAGAGGACACTGAAGCTTTCTTT
15,.,TRBJ2-3,TRBD2,TRBV7-3,CASSLRLAGTDTQYF,TGTGCCAGCAGCTTACGTCTAGCGGGCACAGATACGCAGTATTTT
17,.,TRBJ2-1,TRBD2,TRBV18,CASSPQASGSYHNEQFF,TGTGCCAGCTCACCTCAGGCTAGCGGGAGCTATCACAATGAGCAGTTCTTC
17,.,TRBJ2-1,TRBD2,TRBV11-1,CASSTKGGLAVYNEQFF,TGTGCCAGCAGCACGAAGGGTGGACTAGCGGTTTACAATGAGCAGTTCTTC
15,once,TRBJ1-3,.,TRBV28,CASSLWSSSGNTIYF,TGTGCCAGCAGTTTGTGGTCTTCATCTGGAAACACCATATATTTT
12,.,TRBJ1-5,.,TRBV28,CASGGGGQPQHF,TGTGCCAGCGGGGGTGGCGGTCAGCCCCAGCATTTT
15,.,TRBJ2-2,.,TRBV5-4,CASSSSGQPTGELFF,TGTGCCAGCAGCAGTTCTGGACAACCCACCGGGGAGCTGTTTTTT
12,few,TRBJ2-7,.,TRBV27,CASRGTGYEQYF,TGTGCCAGCAGGGGTACGGGTTACGAGCAGTACTTC
12,.,TRBJ2-7,.,TRBV28,CASGTSSYEQYF,TGTGCCAGCGGTACGAGCTCCTACGAGCAGTACTTC
19,.,TRBJ1-5,.,TRBV21-1,CASSKWPGTCRHSNQPQHF,TGTGCCAGCAGCAAATGGCCCGGAACATGCAGACATAGCAATCAGCCCCAGCATTTT
15,few,TRBJ2-2,.,TRBV7-6,CASSLQGSNTGELFF,TGTGCCAGCAGCCTGCAGGGCTCGAACACCGGGGAGCTGTTTTTT
15,few,TRBJ1-2,.,TRBV5-1,CASSFGTGSGYGYTF,TGCGCCAGCAGCTTTGGCACGGGCAGTGGCTATGGCTACACCTTC
13,few,TRBJ2-3,.,TRBV27,CASSIRRTDTQYF,TGTGCCAGCAGTATACGACGCACAGATACGCAGTATTTT
14,few,TRBJ2-1,TRBD1,TRBV5-1,CASSLGTGRNEQFF,TGCGCCAGCAGCTTGGGGACAGGGCGCAATGAGCAGTTCTTC
16,.,TRBJ2-1,TRBD2,TRBV7-2,CASSLIGIAGRVEQFF,TGTGCCAGCAGCTTAATAGGGATAGCGGGAAGGGTGGAGCAGTTCTTC
14,.,TRBJ2-7,TRBD2,TRBV19,CASSMASGNNEQYF,TGTGCCAGTAGTATGGCTAGCGGGAACAACGAGCAGTACTTC
16,.,TRBJ2-2,.,TRBV7-3,CASSFLSRANTGELFF,TGTGCCAGCAGCTTCTTGAGCCGGGCGAACACCGGGGAGCTGTTTTTT
15,.,TRBJ2-7,TRBD2,TRBV2,CASRGTSGSMGEQYF,TGTGCCAGCAGGGGGACTAGCGGGAGTATGGGCGAGCAGTACTTC
14,once,TRBJ1-2,.,TRBV5-1,CASSSGSGNYGYTF,TGCGCCAGCAGTTCCGGGTCGGGAAACTATGGCTACACCTTC
15,.,TRBJ2-3,TRBD2,TRBV6-6,CASRLVAGGPDTQYF,TGTGCCAGCCGCCTTGTAGCGGGAGGGCCAGATACGCAGTATTTT
13,.,TRBJ1-5,.,TRBV6-6,CASRRSGDQPQHF,TGTGCCAGCAGACGTTCGGGGGATCAGCCCCAGCATTTT
12,.,TRBJ2-7,.,TRBV2,CASTVGSYEQYF,TGTGCCAGCACGGTAGGTTCCTACGAGCAGTACTTC
15,.,TRBJ1-5,.,TRBV7-3,CASSSRTVSNQPQHF,TGTGCCAGCAGCTCACGGACAGTTAGCAATCAGCCCCAGCATTTT
12,.,TRBJ2-7,.,TRBV11-3,CASLGASYEQYF,TGTGCCAGCCTCGGGGCCTCCTACGAGCAGTACTTC